Shown below are 20 T cell receptor beta chains from a single sample sequenced in a study of CD8 T cells in ankylosing spondylitis. TCRdb re-called the 5' RACE reads through MiXCR, storing one row per CDR3 protein. The data show tens of thousands of distinct CDR3 sequences, around 30% seen once. Sequencing input: blood, either unsorted or a sorted T cell fraction (not recorded which). The receptors here all came from a male donor with ankylosing spondylitis or in good health (not recorded which).

The genes are TRBV15 and TRBJ2-6; D uncertain. This CDR3 contains 15 residues. In germline, CDR1 is LNHNV, CDR2 YYDKDF (reference sequence). V was cut by 1 base and J by 0 bases, with 4 bases left in between. DNA of the CDR3: TGTGCCACCAGCAGAGGGGTCTCTGGGGCCAACGTCCTGACTTTC. Protein sequence: CATSRGVSGANVLTF.

This clonotype showed up many times. The CDR3 region is CASSWDLDEQFF. In DNA form, the CDR3 reads TGTGCCAGCAGCTGGGATTTGGATGAGCAGTTCTTC. The chain employs TRBV5-4 and TRBJ2-1; no clear D. The V gene's germline CDR1 is SGHNT and CDR2 YYREEE (reference sequence). Trimming cost V 3 bases and J 8 bases, with 9 bases left between them. The CDR3 is 12 residues long.

The V gene is TRBV4-1, the J gene TRBJ1-1; D may be TRBD1 (5 bases). Trimming removed 6 bases from V and 5 bases from J, with 16 bases in between. There are 14 residues in the CDR3. The germline V gene has CDR1 MGHRA and CDR2 YSYEKL. CDR3 residues: CASRGPLKGTEAFF. The DNA of the CDR3 is TGCGCCAGCAGAGGACCGCTGAAGGGGACTGAAGCTTTCTTT.

This clonotype was counted between two and nine times. This chain connects TRBV29-1 to TRBJ2-7; D is undetermined. This CDR3 is 13 amino acids long. V was pared by 2 bases and J by 0 bases, with 8 bases between. Germline V gives CDR1 SQVTM, CDR2 ANQGSEA. CDR3 coding DNA: TGCAGCGTTGAATCGGGTACCTCCTACGAGCAGTACTTC. Protein: CSVESGTSYEQYF.

The CDR3 loop is CASSQGRGVHAEAFF. The CDR3 bases are TGCGCCAGCAGCCAGGGTAGGGGGGTCCACGCTGAAGCTTTCTTT. The rearrangement links TRBV4-1 to TRBJ1-1, with D possibly matching TRBD1 (6 bases). CDR3 length equals 15 residues. CDR1 and CDR2 (germline): MGHRA, YSYEKL. Between the trimmed V and J ends, which lost 3 bases and 6 bases, there was a span of 17 bases.

This clonotype occurred a few times. The chain carries TRBV28 and TRBJ1-5; 11 nucleotides align to TRBD1. Germline lookup yields CDR1 MDHEN and CDR2 SYDVKM. The J segment lost 9 bases and the V segment lost 4 bases, leaving 8 bases of the junction unmatched. There are 15 residues in the CDR3. The CDR3 DNA follows: TGTGCCAGCAGTTCCGGGACAGGGGGAGGTGGGCCCCAGCATTTT. It yields the protein CASSSGTGGGGPQHF.

In this sample, this clonotype turned up many times. The chain joins TRBV29-1 to TRBJ1-5; D uncertain. The CDR3 extends over 12 amino acids. Trimming took off 3 bases at V and 2 bases at J, with 5 bases between the two ends. Germline CDR1 is SQVTM and CDR2 is ANQGSEA. CDR3 sequence (DNA): TGCAGCGTTGATGACGGCAATCAGCCCCAGCATTTT. Translation gives CSVDDGNQPQHF.

This clonotype was recorded a few times. The CDR3 loop is CSVLTGEGTEAFF. Here the CDR3 DNA reads TGCAGCGTCCTAACAGGGGAGGGGACTGAAGCTTTCTTT. The chain is built from TRBV29-1 and TRBJ1-1; 7 nucleotides line up with TRBD1. Per the germline V gene, CDR1 is SQVTM and CDR2 is ANQGSEA. V lost 6 bases, J lost 5 bases, and 9 bases stayed unmatched. CDR3 size: 13 residues. The full variable domain, rest sourced from reference TRBV29-1 and TRBJ1-1, is SAVISQKPSRDICQRGTSLTIQCQVDSQVTMMFWYRQQPGQSLTLIATANQGSEATYESGFVIDKFPISRPNLTFSTLTVSNMSPEDSSIYLCSVLTGEGTEAFFGQGTRLTVV.

Only a few counts were recorded for this clonotype. This chain uses TRBV5-1 with TRBJ2-1; TRBD1 matches at 7 bases. Per germline, CDR1 SGHRS and CDR2 YFSETQ. CDR3 length: 15 amino acids. The ends lost 1 base at V and 8 bases at J; junction bases unmatched: 9. CDR3 bases: TGCGCCAGCAGCTTGATCCAACAGGGGAGAGATGAGCAGTTCTTC. It yields the protein CASSLIQQGRDEQFF.

This clonotype was counted at least ten times. The gene calls are TRBV5-1 and TRBJ2-1; 7 bases are shared with TRBD1. The CDR3 totals 12 residues. Germline V gene lookup returns CDR1 SGHRS and CDR2 YFSETQ. V was clipped by 4 bases and J by 10 bases; unmatched bases: 5. The CDR3 loop reads CASSLTGNEQFF. The CDR3 DNA is TGCGCCAGCAGCCTGACAGGGAACGAGCAGTTCTTC.

V gene TRBV29-1 combines with J gene TRBJ1-1; TRBD1 might be the D (5 bases). The CDR3 is 13 residues long. The germline V gene has CDR1 SQVTM and CDR2 ANQGSEA. The V end was cut by 5 bases, the J end by 1 base, with 11 bases between. CDR3 region: CSVNKGWNTEAFF. DNA of the CDR3: TGCAGCGTTAATAAGGGGTGGAACACTGAAGCTTTCTTT.

This rearrangement joins TRBV12-3 or TRBV12-4 to TRBJ2-4; 7 nucleotides match TRBD1. V lost 7 bases and J lost 1; bases outside the gene matches: 4. The CDR3 contains 14 residues. In DNA form, the CDR3 reads TGTGCCAGCACCGTGGGACAGGCCAAAAACATTCAGTACTTC. This sequence encodes CASTVGQAKNIQYF.

This clonotype was detected a few times. The chain links TRBV5-1 to TRBJ2-5; maybe TRBD1 (6 bases). The V end was cut by 3 bases, the J end by 4 bases, with 19 bases between. CDR3 length: 16 amino acids. The germline gives CDR1 SGHRS, CDR2 YFSETQ. Here the CDR3 DNA reads TGCGCCAGCAGCTCCCTCGCACAGGGAATTGTAGAGACCCAGTACTTC. Protein sequence: CASSSLAQGIVETQYF.

The chain couples TRBV5-1 to TRBJ2-1, with D perhaps matching TRBD2 (5 bases). The V gene lost 5 bases and the J gene lost 5 bases, with 23 bases spanning the gap. In germline, CDR1 is SGHRS, CDR2 YFSETQ. The CDR3 consists of 17 residues. The CDR3 loop reads CASRLDIVVVSDNEQFF. The CDR3 region has the DNA TGCGCCAGCAGACTAGATATTGTAGTTGTTTCGGACAATGAGCAGTTCTTC.

This clonotype was picked up a small number of times. The rearrangement joins TRBV7-2 to TRBJ2-1; TRBD2 matches 12 bases. Trimming at V came to 1 base and at J to 9 bases, leaving 4 bases not matched to a gene. The CDR3 extends over 15 amino acids. CDR1 and CDR2 from the germline V gene are SGHTA and FQGNSA. The CDR3 region is CASSLESSGRGEQFF. CDR3 in DNA: TGTGCCAGCAGCTTAGAATCTAGCGGGAGGGGTGAGCAGTTCTTC.

V is TRBV9 and J is TRBJ2-2, with TRBD2 identical over 7 bases. CDR3 length equals 18 residues. V lost 2 bases, J lost 3 bases, and 13 bases stayed unmatched. Per germline, CDR1 SGDLS and CDR2 YYNGEE. The CDR3 sequence is CASSVSGLSGAHTGELFF. DNA of the CDR3: TGTGCCAGCAGCGTTTCAGGACTGAGCGGGGCACACACCGGGGAGCTGTTTTTT.

This clonotype was found many times. The chain uses TRBV20-1 and TRBJ2-1; D is unclear. The CDR3 has 13 residues. The germline V gene encodes CDR1 DFQATT and CDR2 SNEGSKA (reference sequence). V was shortened by 0 bases and J by 4 bases, with 7 bases between the two germline ends. The chain's CDR3 is CSARDRGYNEQFF. In DNA, the CDR3 is TGCAGTGCTAGAGATCGAGGATACAATGAGCAGTTCTTC.

The chain couples TRBV5-1 to TRBJ2-5; D possibly uses TRBD1 or TRBD2 (5 bases each). V shed 4 bases and J shed 2 bases, with 9 bases lying between them. CDR3 size: 13 residues. CDR1 and CDR2 from the germline V gene are SGHRS and YFSETQ. The CDR3 DNA is TGCGCCAGCAGCCGGGACCCGCAAGAGACCCAGTACTTC. Protein: CASSRDPQETQYF.

This clonotype was counted a few times. CDR3 nucleotides: TGCGCCAGCAGCTTGTTACAGGGGACTTACAATGAGCAGTTCTTC. Its translation: CASSLLQGTYNEQFF. This chain uses TRBV5-1 with TRBJ2-1; maybe TRBD1 (7 bases). The CDR3 runs 15 residues. V shed 1 base and J shed 4 bases, with 12 bases lying between them. The germline CDR1 and CDR2 sequences are SGHRS and YFSETQ.

The rearrangement uses TRBV12-3 or TRBV12-4 and TRBJ2-3; 11 bases match TRBD2. The CDR3 has 17 residues. V trimming: 5 bases; J trimming: 7 bases; junction bases outside the gene matches: 14. CDR3 sequence (DNA): TGTGCCAGCAGTCTCATAGCGGGAGGGCCCGCTTGGCATACGCAGTATTTT. Its protein is CASSLIAGGPAWHTQYF.